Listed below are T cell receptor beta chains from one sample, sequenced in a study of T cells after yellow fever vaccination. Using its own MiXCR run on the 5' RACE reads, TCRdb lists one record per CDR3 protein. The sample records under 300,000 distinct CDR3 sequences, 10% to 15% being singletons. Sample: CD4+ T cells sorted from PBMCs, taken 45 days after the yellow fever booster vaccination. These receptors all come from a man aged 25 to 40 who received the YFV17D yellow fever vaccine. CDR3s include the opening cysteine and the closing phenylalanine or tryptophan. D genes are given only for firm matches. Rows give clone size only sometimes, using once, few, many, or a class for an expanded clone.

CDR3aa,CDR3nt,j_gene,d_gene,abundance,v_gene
CASSLDLGDTQYF,TGCGCCAGCAGCTTGGACCTGGGAGATACGCAGTATTTT,TRBJ2-3,.,few,TRBV5-1
CASSLSGRPGTGGDTQYF,TGTGCCAGCAGCTTAAGCGGACGTCCCGGGACAGGGGGAGATACGCAGTATTTT,TRBJ2-3,TRBD1,.,TRBV7-3
CSGSGRLYNEQFF,TGCAGCGGTAGCGGGAGGCTCTACAATGAGCAGTTCTTC,TRBJ2-1,TRBD2,few,TRBV29-1
CASSQGASRKYF,TGTGCCAGCAGCCAAGGCGCCAGTAGAAAGTATTTT,TRBJ2-3,.,few,TRBV3-1
CASSFNGATGELFF,TGTGCCAGCAGCTTTAACGGGGCGACCGGGGAGCTGTTTTTT,TRBJ2-2,.,few,TRBV7-2
CTSSLLSAMHTWELFF,TGTACCAGCAGCTTATTATCGGCAATGCACACCTGGGAGCTGTTTTTT,TRBJ2-2,.,.,TRBV7-2
CASSLETSHEQFF,TGCGCCAGCAGCTTGGAGACCAGCCATGAGCAGTTCTTC,TRBJ2-1,.,.,TRBV5-1
CASSLVPLMTGPQETQYF,TGCGCCAGCAGCTTGGTCCCACTCATGACAGGGCCCCAAGAGACCCAGTACTTC,TRBJ2-5,TRBD1,.,TRBV5-1
CASSRAGVSEQYF,TGTGCCAGCAGTAGAGCGGGAGTGTCCGAGCAGTACTTC,TRBJ2-7,TRBD2,.,TRBV25-1
CASSEPGGWGEQFF,TGTGCCAGCAGTGAACCGGGAGGGTGGGGTGAGCAGTTCTTC,TRBJ2-1,TRBD2,few,TRBV25-1
CASSLEAGVSYEQYF,TGTGCCAGCAGCTTAGAAGCGGGTGTCTCCTACGAGCAGTACTTC,TRBJ2-7,.,.,TRBV11-1
CASSTGGGGNQPQHF,TGTGCCAGCTCAACCGGGGGAGGGGGCAATCAGCCCCAGCATTTT,TRBJ1-5,.,few,TRBV18
CASSSWMGQETQYF,TGTGCCAGCAGCTCCTGGATGGGCCAAGAGACCCAGTACTTC,TRBJ2-5,.,.,TRBV5-8
CSAREGRTYGYTF,TGCAGTGCTAGAGAAGGACGGACCTATGGCTACACCTTC,TRBJ1-2,.,few,TRBV20-1
CSVCGTATSGTNEQFF,TGCAGCGTTTGCGGGACGGCGACTAGCGGGACAAATGAGCAGTTCTTC,TRBJ2-1,TRBD2,many,TRBV29-1
CASKWGTGANVLTF,.,TRBJ2-6,.,few,TRBV21-1
CASSRKPFNEQFF,TGTGCCAGCAGCCGGAAACCGTTTAATGAGCAGTTCTTC,TRBJ2-1,.,.,TRBV14
CASRSPRQGLSPLHF,TGTGCCAGCAGAAGTCCGAGACAGGGGCTATCACCCCTCCACTTT,TRBJ1-6,TRBD1,.,TRBV2
CASSSRRGSYNEQFF,TGTGCCAGCAGCTCACGGCGGGGATCCTACAATGAGCAGTTCTTC,TRBJ2-1,.,.,TRBV7-9
CASSPGRTWDTEAFF,TGCGCCAGCAGCCCTGGACGGACCTGGGACACTGAAGCTTTCTTT,TRBJ1-1,.,.,TRBV5-1
CASSRVGGQGPYGYTF,TGCGCCAGCAGCAGAGTCGGTGGACAGGGACCCTATGGCTACACCTTC,TRBJ1-2,TRBD1,.,TRBV5-1
CASSPEGGGYTF,TGTGCCAGCAGCCCCGAGGGGGGCGGCTACACCTTC,TRBJ1-2,.,few,TRBV7-2
CASTLWGDSTEAFF,TGTGCCAGTACCCTATGGGGGGACAGCACTGAAGCTTTCTTT,TRBJ1-1,TRBD1,.,TRBV19
CASSQSQGGRGYKQYF,TGTGCCAGCAGCCAATCCCAAGGGGGGCGAGGCTACAAGCAGTACTTC,TRBJ2-7,.,.,TRBV3-1
CASSGVGLAIYEQYF,TGTGCCAGCAGTGGGGTCGGACTAGCGATCTACGAGCAGTACTTC,TRBJ2-7,TRBD2,.,TRBV6-1
CSATPGHPRQYF,TGCAGTGCCACCCCCGGCCATCCTCGGCAGTACTTC,TRBJ2-7,.,many,TRBV20-1
CASSLAGGLSSYEQYF,TGTGCCAGCAGTTTAGCGGGAGGCCTCAGCTCCTACGAGCAGTACTTC,TRBJ2-7,TRBD2,many,TRBV28
CASSFFGEEKLFF,TGCGCCAGCAGCTTCTTCGGAGAGGAAAAACTGTTTTTT,TRBJ1-4,.,.,TRBV5-1
CSVECRIPLNYGYTF,TGCAGCGTTGAGTGCAGGATTCCCCTCAACTATGGCTACACCTTC,TRBJ1-2,.,.,TRBV29-1
CASSDFSGANVLTF,TGTGCCAGCAGCGACTTCTCTGGGGCCAACGTCCTGACTTTC,TRBJ2-6,.,.,TRBV9
CATRESGANTGEPFF,TGTGCCACGCGCGAAAGCGGAGCGAACACCGGGGAGCCGTTTTTT,TRBJ2-2,.,.,TRBV10-3
CASSPYDGSGRAREYEQYF,TGTGCCAGCAGCCCCTATGACGGTAGCGGGAGGGCCCGAGAGTACGAGCAGTACTTC,TRBJ2-7,TRBD2,few,TRBV11-2
CSASIFGLVRTQETQYF,TGCAGTGCTAGTATCTTCGGGCTAGTAAGGACCCAAGAGACCCAGTACTTC,TRBJ2-5,.,.,TRBV20-1
CAWTAGRTSGSSGIQYF,TGTGCCTGGACAGCAGGGCGCACTAGCGGGAGTTCGGGCATTCAGTACTTC,TRBJ2-4,TRBD2,.,TRBV30
CASTLGQSSMNTEAFF,TGTGCCAGCACCCTTGGACAGTCCAGCATGAACACTGAAGCTTTCTTT,TRBJ1-1,.,.,TRBV2
CASSYTRQETQYF,TGTGCCAGCAGTTACACACGCCAAGAGACCCAGTACTTC,TRBJ2-5,.,few,TRBV6-5
CSASLPGQENYGYTF,TGCAGTGCTAGTCTCCCGGGACAGGAAAACTATGGCTACACCTTC,TRBJ1-2,TRBD1,few,TRBV20-1
CASSADRVAEAFF,TGTGCCAGCAGCGCAGACAGGGTCGCTGAAGCTTTCTTT,TRBJ1-1,TRBD1,many,TRBV7-9
CASSFIGDPDTQYF,TGTGCCAGCAGCTTTATAGGAGATCCGGATACGCAGTATTTT,TRBJ2-3,.,.,TRBV7-6
CASSQNPGDTQYF,TGTGCCAGCAGCCAAAATCCCGGAGATACGCAGTATTTT,TRBJ2-3,.,few,TRBV3-1
CASRDKTGTQETQYF,TGTGCCAGCAGGGACAAGACAGGTACTCAAGAGACCCAGTACTTC,TRBJ2-5,.,.,TRBV2
CAWLRQSNTGELFF,TGTGCCTGGCTACGACAATCGAACACCGGGGAGCTGTTTTTT,TRBJ2-2,.,once,TRBV30
CASSFIGTNYGYTF,TGTGCCAGCAGTTTTATAGGGACTAACTATGGCTACACCTTC,TRBJ1-2,.,many,TRBV12-3/TRBV12-4
CSASSAVLADAQETQYF,TGCAGTGCTAGTTCGGCGGTCCTAGCGGACGCCCAAGAGACCCAGTACTTC,TRBJ2-5,TRBD2,many,TRBV20-1
CASSLGSQNIQYF,TGTGCCAGCAGCTTGGGGAGTCAAAACATTCAGTACTTC,TRBJ2-4,.,many,TRBV7-9
CASGQFPLAGANVLTF,TGTGCCAGTGGACAGTTTCCCCTCGCTGGGGCCAACGTCCTGACTTTC,TRBJ2-6,.,.,TRBV19
CSVPGLAGSWQFF,TGCAGCGTCCCGGGACTAGCGGGGAGTTGGCAGTTCTTC,TRBJ2-1,TRBD2,few,TRBV29-1
CASSFSGGGPDTQYF,TGTGCCAGCAGTTTTAGCGGGGGAGGGCCAGATACGCAGTATTTT,TRBJ2-3,TRBD2,.,TRBV5-5
CASSVGASGMADTQYF,TGTGCCAGCAGCGTAGGGGCTAGCGGGATGGCAGATACGCAGTATTTT,TRBJ2-3,TRBD2,few,TRBV9
CSLDADTQYF,TGCAGTCTGGACGCAGATACGCAGTATTTT,TRBJ2-3,.,.,TRBV20-1
CASMMDRGTGELFF,TGTGCCAGCATGATGGACAGGGGCACCGGGGAGCTGTTTTTT,TRBJ2-2,TRBD1,.,TRBV6-1
CSARDGHRSTDTQYF,TGCAGTGCTAGAGACGGACACCGTAGCACAGATACGCAGTATTTT,TRBJ2-3,.,many,TRBV20-1
CASSLQSGQGGETQYF,TGCGCCAGCAGCTTGCAAAGCGGCCAGGGGGGAGAGACCCAGTACTTC,TRBJ2-5,.,.,TRBV5-1
CASVRDRGQEQYF,TGTGCCAGCGTACGGGACAGGGGCCAAGAGCAGTACTTC,TRBJ2-7,TRBD1,few,TRBV2